The 20 T cell receptor beta chains below come from one sample, sequenced in a study of graft-versus-host responses after intestinal transplantation. This table comes from immunoSEQ multiplex PCR, and its TCRdb copy is limited to in-frame clones, with some not included. The sample shows around 30,000 clones, around 78% of them seen only once. Source: PBMCs, taken 28 days after intestinal transplant. These receptors came from a human patient who received an intestinal transplant, so some T cells may come from the graft donor.

The chain carries TRBV10-1 and TRBJ1-6; D gene ambiguous. V gave up 5 bases and J gave up 5 bases, with 10 bases separating them. Per the germline V gene, CDR1 is WNHNN and CDR2 is SYGVQD (reference sequence). The CDR3 is made up of 14 amino acids. CDR3 sequence (DNA): TGCGCCAGCAGTTCAACGGCTAATAATTCACCCCTCCACTTT. Translated: CASSSTANNSPLHF.

The rearrangement links TRBV25-1 to TRBJ2-3; the match to TRBD2 covers 8 bases. The germline V gene encodes CDR1 MGHDK and CDR2 SYGVNS. The CDR3 spans 18 residues. V trimming: 3 bases; J trimming: 4 bases; junction bases outside the gene matches: 15. This CDR3 is CASSDPTLAGIWADTQYF. The CDR3 DNA reads TGTGCCAGCAGTGACCCCACGCTAGCGGGTATTTGGGCAGATACGCAGTATTTT.

This clone was picked up a small number of times. The chain links TRBV28 to TRBJ1-4, with D perhaps matching TRBD1 (6 bases). V dropped 2 bases and J dropped 8 bases, with 12 bases sitting between them. The CDR3 consists of 14 residues. Germline CDR1 and CDR2: MDHEN and SYDVKM. CDR3 residues: CASSLSGGREKLFF. For the CDR3, the DNA is TGTGCCAGCAGTTTAAGCGGGGGGCGGGAAAAACTGTTTTTT.

The J gene is TRBJ1-1, the V gene TRBV7-3; maybe TRBD1 (5 bases). Germline CDR1 is SGHTA and CDR2 is FQGTGA. V lost 3 bases and J lost 3, with 8 bases in between. This CDR3 is built from 13 residues. The CDR3 region is CASSFDSHTEAFF. DNA of the CDR3: TGTGCCAGCAGCTTCGACAGTCACACTGAAGCTTTCTTT.

V gene TRBV11-2 combines with J gene TRBJ1-3; 7 bases agree with TRBD1. Losses at the gene ends were 4 bases for V and 0 bases for J; bases not matched to a gene: 6. This CDR3 contains 16 residues. Germline V lookup: CDR1 SGHAT, CDR2 FQNNGV. In DNA, the CDR3 is TGTGCCAGCAGCTCATACAGGGGTTCCTCTGGAAACACCATATATTTT. Its protein is CASSSYRGSSGNTIYF.

This clone was seen a few times. The V and J genes are TRBV27 and TRBJ2-7, with a tentative D call TRBD2 (5 bases). The germline gives CDR1 MNHEY, CDR2 SMNVEV (reference sequence). The V and J ends lost 5 bases and 3 bases respectively, with 14 bases between them. There are 14 residues in the CDR3. The DNA of the CDR3 is TGTGCCAGCAGTGGGTCGGAGGATCTCTACGAGCAGTACTTC. This gives the protein CASSGSEDLYEQYF.

The chain couples TRBV28 to TRBJ2-5, with 10 bases fitting TRBD2. The germline V gene encodes CDR1 MDHEN and CDR2 SYDVKM. Trimming took 8 bases from V and 1 from J; bases not matched to a gene: 4. This CDR3 region has 14 residues. The CDR3 DNA follows: TGTGCCAGCTTTACTAGCGGGGCCCAAGAGACCCAGTACTTC. The encoded protein is CASFTSGAQETQYF.

The rearrangement links TRBV7-2 to TRBJ2-3; tentatively, D is TRBD1 (6 bases). CDR1 SGHTA and CDR2 FQGNSA come from the germline V gene. The V and J ends lost 4 bases and 0 bases respectively, with 11 bases between them. This CDR3 spans 15 amino acids. CDR3 sequence (DNA): TGTGCCAGCAGCTACAGGGATGTGAGCACAGATACGCAGTATTTT. This gives the protein CASSYRDVSTDTQYF.

The table lists this clone with a count of one. CDR3 nucleotide sequence: TGTGCCAGCAGTGACCCCGGGAAAATAGAGACCCAGTACTTC. Its translation is CASSDPGKIETQYF. The chain employs TRBV2 and TRBJ2-5; D is perhaps TRBD2 (5 bases). V was pared by 3 bases and J by 4 bases, with 12 bases between. CDR3 size: 14 residues. Germline-derived CDR1 and CDR2 are SNHLY and FYNNEI.

V usage is TRBV7-3 and J usage is TRBJ1-1; D might be TRBD1 (5 bases). Per germline, CDR1 SGHTA and CDR2 FQGTGA. The CDR3 is 13 amino acids. V was clipped by 1 base and J by 8 bases, with 11 bases between them. In DNA form, the CDR3 reads TGTGCCAGCAGCTTAATGGCCGAGGGGGAAGCTTTCTTT. Residues: CASSLMAEGEAFF.

This chain connects TRBV6-1 to TRBJ1-5; D gene ambiguous. The CDR3 extends over 13 amino acids. The V end was cut by 4 bases, the J end by 6 bases, with 10 bases between. CDR1 is MNHNS, CDR2 SASEGT, per germline. The CDR3 here is CASSASGRQPQHF. The CDR3 DNA is TGTGCCAGCAGTGCTTCTGGGCGTCAGCCCCAGCATTTT.

The rearrangement links TRBV28 to TRBJ1-3; D remains ambiguous. Germline CDR1 MDHEN, CDR2 SYDVKM. V shed 6 bases and J shed 0 bases, with 9 bases lying between them. The CDR3 is made up of 14 amino acids. The CDR3 DNA is TGTGCCAGCAGCCTTACCGGCTCTGGAAACACCATATATTTT. It specifies CASSLTGSGNTIYF.

The chain links TRBV19 to TRBJ2-7; TRBD2 aligns across 7 bases. After removal of 2 bases from V and 2 bases from J, the junction contained 6 bases not matched to a gene. The CDR3 spans 15 residues. CDR1 is LNHDA, CDR2 SQIVND, per germline (reference sequence). The DNA for the CDR3 is TGTGCCAGTAGTATATCCGGGGCGGGGGCCTACGAGCAGTACTTC. Protein sequence: CASSISGAGAYEQYF.

The rearrangement uses TRBV6-4 and TRBJ1-1, with TRBD1 matching 10 bases. This CDR3 is 13 amino acids long. J lost 6 bases, V lost 4 bases, and 2 bases had no gene match. In germline, CDR1 is MRHNA, CDR2 SNTAGT. The CDR3 reads CASSAGQGAEAFF. The CDR3 DNA reads as TGTGCCAGCAGTGCCGGACAGGGGGCTGAAGCTTTCTTT.

The J gene is TRBJ2-1, the V gene TRBV19, with 8 bases identical to TRBD2. CDR1 is LNHDA and CDR2 is SQIVND in the germline V gene (reference sequence). The CDR3 runs 15 residues. The ends lost 0 bases at V and 3 bases at J; junction bases unmatched: 1. CDR3 sequence (DNA): TGTGCCAGTAGTATAGAACTAGCGGACTACAATGAGCAGTTCTTC. This gives the protein CASSIELADYNEQFF.

The chain has TRBV6-5 and TRBJ1-4; TRBD1 agrees at 10 bases. The CDR3 has 15 amino acids. V trimming: 4 bases; J trimming: 8 bases; junction bases outside the gene matches: 7. CDR1 MNHEY and CDR2 SVGAGI come from the germline V gene. CDR3 DNA: TGTGCCAGCAGTTCCCCCGGGACAGGGGAAGAAAAACTGTTTTTT. Protein product: CASSSPGTGEEKLFF.

This clone was seen a single time. This sequence joins TRBV5-5 and TRBJ2-6; D gene uncertain. The CDR3 length is 13 residues. Trimming left V 4 bases short and J 4 bases short, with 6 bases between. Germline V gene data show CDR1 as SGHKS and CDR2 as YYEKEE (reference sequence). CDR3 in amino acids: CASSRTGANVLTF. For the CDR3, the DNA is TGTGCCAGCAGCCGAACAGGGGCCAACGTCCTGACTTTC.

This chain connects TRBV6-5 to TRBJ1-1; D call uncertain. From germline, CDR1 is MNHEY and CDR2 SVGAGI. The CDR3 has 14 residues. V lost 8 bases to trimming and J lost 3 bases, with 16 bases between them. This chain's CDR3 is CASWMPGAYTEAFF. CDR3 DNA sequence: TGTGCCAGCTGGATGCCGGGAGCTTACACTGAAGCTTTCTTT.

This chain connects TRBV5-6 to TRBJ2-3; no firm D call. Germline V gene data show CDR1 as SGHDT and CDR2 as YYEEEE. V was trimmed by 1 base and J by 2 bases, leaving 23 bases between them. This CDR3 has 19 residues. The CDR3 nucleotides are TGTGCCAGCAGCTTGTTCTACAGATTTATAGAATCGGACACAGATACGCAGTATTTT. This gives the protein CASSLFYRFIESDTDTQYF.

This sequence joins TRBV27 and TRBJ1-4, with TRBD1 as a possible D gene (5 bases). Germline-derived CDR1 and CDR2 are MNHEY and SMNVEV (reference sequence). This CDR3 has 15 residues. V was cut by 1 base and J by 3 bases, with 9 bases left in between. CDR3 sequence: CASSLFQGPNEKLFF. In nucleotides, the CDR3 is TGTGCCAGCAGTTTATTCCAGGGCCCTAATGAAAAACTGTTTTTT.